The clone carrying this T cell receptor beta chain was seen a few times. Antigen specificity is unknown. The entry originates in a study of CD8+ T cells in alopecia areata. Broader study findings: Normal skin's resident alphabeta T cells are also sequenced in scalp samples.

Treatment specified: oral pan-JAK inhibitor, 5-10 mg twice daily. Sequencing templates came from extracted RNA that was reverse transcribed into cDNA. TCRdb's table, derived via immunoSEQ multiplex PCR, lists solely in-frame clones and lacks some. The table records hundreds of thousands of clones, around 65% of them present only once. Sequences were derived from CD4+ T cells sorted from blood, sampled at week 44, from a patient treated with tofacitinib. This sequence originates from a human donor with alopecia areata.

This CDR3 is CSVEKNRGTEAFF. In nucleotides, the CDR3 is TGCAGCGTTGAGAAAAACAGGGGTACTGAAGCTTTCTTT. V usage is TRBV29-1 and J usage is TRBJ1-1, with 7 bases fitting TRBD1. V dropped 3 bases and J dropped 5; count of bases not matched to a gene: 6. CDR1 is SQVTM and CDR2 is ANQGSEA in the germline V gene. This CDR3 is built from 13 residues.